This TCR beta chain was profiled in a study of blood T cell repertoires in COVID-19. Overall study context: The study drew acute and convalescent COVID-19 samples from the United States, Italy and Spain. PBMCs, B-cell-depleted T cells, or T cells provided the cDNA or gDNA that made up the material.

Per the authors' pipeline: Cell counts per sample came from amplifying reference gene primers. Using immunoSEQ multiplex PCR, the repertoire was profiled, and TCRdb retains in-frame clones only, with some absent. The V and J calls and clone size come from that table; D and trimming were worked out from the DNA. Of about 240,000 clones in the sample, approximately 86% were seen once. Germline CDR1 reads SGHKS; CDR2 reads YYEKEE (reference sequence). Trimming took 2 bases from V and 0 from J, leaving 5 bases between them. The CDR3 is 14 residues long. This clonotype originated in a woman aged 70-85 years with active or convalescent COVID-19. V gene TRBV5-5 combines with J gene TRBJ1-4; unclear D gene. The material sequenced was peripheral blood. The DNA for the CDR3 is TGTGCCAGCAGCTTCGGTACAACTAATGAAAAACTGTTTTTT. Translated: CASSFGTTNEKLFF.